This T cell receptor (beta chain) is drawn from a study of blood T cells in healthy people across ages. Study-wide points: Older age went with lower TCR beta diversity per million T cells, in a roughly linear way.

Combining a sample-barcoded 5' primer with a J-beta primer mix, a second PCR ran for roughly 7 to 12 cycles. Each sample yielded at least 3 million CDR3-containing paired-end reads. MiXCR was run by TCRdb on the 5' RACE reads, yielding one entry per CDR3 protein. The sample comprises about 1.4 million distinct CDR3 sequences, roughly 60% of which are singletons, and 5.5% to 8% rests with the top ten. As concerns this clonotype: Its antigen remains unidentified.

The CDR3 is 15 amino acids. Unmatched junction bases numbered 5, after V lost 3 bases and J lost 5 bases. The V gene's germline CDR1 is MGHDK and CDR2 SYGVNS. V and J are TRBV25-1 and TRBJ1-2, with 11 positions matching TRBD1. The TCR was taken from a man between 18 and 29 years old in good health. Sequencing used blood. CDR3 sequence (DNA): TGTGCCAGCAGTGACGAGGACAGGGGGCATTATGGCTACACCTTC. This translates into CASSDEDRGHYGYTF.